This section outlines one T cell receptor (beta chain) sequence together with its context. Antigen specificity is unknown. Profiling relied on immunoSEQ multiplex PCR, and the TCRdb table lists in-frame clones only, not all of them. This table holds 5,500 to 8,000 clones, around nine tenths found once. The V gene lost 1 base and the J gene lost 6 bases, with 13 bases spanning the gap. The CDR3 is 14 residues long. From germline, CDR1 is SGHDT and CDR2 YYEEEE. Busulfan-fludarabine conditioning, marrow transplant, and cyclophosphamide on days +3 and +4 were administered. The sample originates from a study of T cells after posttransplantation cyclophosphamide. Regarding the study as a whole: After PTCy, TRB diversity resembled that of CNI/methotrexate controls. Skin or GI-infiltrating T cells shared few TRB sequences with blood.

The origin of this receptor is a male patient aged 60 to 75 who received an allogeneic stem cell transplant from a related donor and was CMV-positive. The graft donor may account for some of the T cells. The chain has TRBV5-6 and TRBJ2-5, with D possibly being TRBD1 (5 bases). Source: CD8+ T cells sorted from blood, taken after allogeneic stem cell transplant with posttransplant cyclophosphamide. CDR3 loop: CASSLSAGRKTQYF. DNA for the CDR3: TGTGCCAGCAGCTTGTCGGCAGGGCGGAAGACCCAGTACTTC. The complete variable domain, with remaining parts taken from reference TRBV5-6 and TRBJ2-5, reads DAGVTQSPTHLIKTRGQQVTLRCSPKSGHDTVSWYQQALGQGPQFIFQYYEEEERQRGNFPDRFSGHQFPNYSSELNVNALLLGDSALYLCASSLSAGRKTQYFGPGTRLLVL.